A single sample gave rise to the 29 T cell receptor beta chains below, sequenced in a study of blood T cell repertoires in COVID-19 (dated by TCRdb to 2019 to 2021). Libraries were built with the immunoSEQ multiplex PCR assay. As stored in TCRdb, this immuneACCESS dataset retains in-frame rearrangements with V and J assigned. A fraction of the clones does not appear; measured against another copy, unresolved V genes explain less than half of the discrepancy, and the remainder lacks a known reason. In all, the sample holds about 250,000 clones, and about 91% of those were seen once. Jointly, the top ten make up roughly 6.3% of the sample. Sequenced: peripheral blood. These receptor sequences come from a woman younger than 45 with COVID-19, enrolled during active disease.

The chain joins TRBV28 to TRBJ2-4, with no clear D. CDR1 is MDHEN and CDR2 is SYDVKM in the germline V gene. V shed 5 bases and J shed 8 bases, with 10 bases lying between them. There are 12 residues in the CDR3. The CDR3 here is CASSPGRYIQYF. DNA for the CDR3: TGTGCCAGCAGTCCCGGTCGCTACATTCAGTACTTC.

The chain employs TRBV6-6 and TRBJ2-1, with D maybe TRBD2 (6 bases). The germline V gene has CDR1 MNHNY and CDR2 SVGAGI (reference sequence). The germline V and J ends were trimmed by 0 bases and 4 bases, with 10 bases remaining between them. This CDR3 is 15 amino acids long. The CDR3 loop reads CASSYSAGIYNEQFF. As DNA, the CDR3 is TGTGCCAGCAGTTACTCGGCGGGAATTTACAATGAGCAGTTCTTC.

V gene TRBV21-1 combines with J gene TRBJ1-1. TRBV21-1 is marked as a pseudogene. The CDR3 is 15 residues long. CDR3 sequence reads: CASSKAQGRDTEAFF. CDR3 DNA sequence: TGTGCCAGCAGCAAAGCGCAGGGGAGGGACACTGAAGCTTTCTTT.

The genes are TRBV7-2 and TRBJ2-3, with D tentatively TRBD2 (5 bases). Trimming took 5 bases from V and 7 from J, leaving 16 bases between them. The CDR3 runs 14 residues. The germline gives CDR1 SGHTA, CDR2 FQGNSA. The CDR3 DNA reads as TGTGCCAGCAGCCTTCTCGATAGCGCCCATACGCAGTATTTT. Translated, it gives CASSLLDSAHTQYF.

The rearrangement joins TRBV3-1 (or the pseudogene TRBV3-2) to TRBJ1-2; no firm D call. From germline, CDR1 is LGHDT and CDR2 YNNKEL (reference sequence). Trimming cost V 1 base and J 8 bases, with 23 bases left between them. This CDR3 region has 17 residues. CDR3 amino acids: CASSQVYYWEGSTGYTF. In DNA, the CDR3 is TGTGCCAGCAGCCAAGTGTATTATTGGGAGGGTAGCACGGGCTACACCTTC.

The chain couples TRBV4-3 to TRBJ2-1, with TRBD2 matching 7 bases. The CDR3 has 16 residues. The J segment lost 5 bases and the V segment lost 1 base, leaving 8 bases of the junction unmatched. Germline V CDR1 and CDR2: LGHNA, YSLEER. The CDR3 sequence is CASSQGIFAGDNEQFF. The CDR3, as DNA: TGCGCCAGCAGCCAAGGGATCTTTGCGGGGGACAATGAGCAGTTCTTC.

The V gene is TRBV4-2, the J gene TRBJ2-1; D may be TRBD2 (5 bases). V was trimmed by 0 bases and J by 2 bases, leaving 11 bases between them. Germline values: CDR1 LGHNA, CDR2 YNFKEQ. This CDR3 region has 16 residues. This CDR3 reads CASSQDSEIPYNEQFF. The CDR3 DNA sequence: TGTGCCAGCAGCCAAGATAGCGAGATACCCTACAATGAGCAGTTCTTC.

The CDR3 DNA follows: TGTGCCATCAGTGGAACTAGCGGGGACGAGACCCAGTACTTC. Its protein product is CAISGTSGDETQYF. This chain connects TRBV10-3 to TRBJ2-5; TRBD2 matches at 10 bases. The CDR3 has 14 amino acids. CDR1 and CDR2 from the germline V gene are ENHRY and SYGVKD. Trimming cost V 4 bases and J 5 bases; bases outside gene matches: 4.

The rearrangement uses TRBV7-9 and TRBJ2-1, with TRBD1 as a possible D gene (6 bases). Germline V gene lookup returns CDR1 SEHNR and CDR2 FQNEAQ (reference sequence). V dropped 5 bases and J dropped 4 bases, with 18 bases sitting between them. This CDR3 spans 16 amino acids. The CDR3 region has the DNA TGTGCCAGCAGCCCTGAGACGGGACACCGATACAATGAGCAGTTCTTC. Protein sequence: CASSPETGHRYNEQFF.

The chain links TRBV7-2 to TRBJ1-5; possible D gene TRBD1, 6 bases. The V end lost 4 bases, the J end lost 7 bases, and 11 bases lay between the germline ends. Germline V gives CDR1 SGHTA, CDR2 FQGNSA. The CDR3 is 13 amino acids. The CDR3 sequence: CASSYRGAQPQHF. CDR3 nucleotides: TGTGCCAGCAGCTACCGGGGGGCCCAGCCCCAGCATTTT. The entire variable domain, with the rest obtained from reference TRBV7-2 and TRBJ1-5, is as follows: GAGVSQSPSNKVTEKGKDVELRCDPISGHTALYWYRQSLGQGLEFLIYFQGNSAPDKSGLPSDRFSAERTGGSVSTLTIQRTQQEDSAVYLCASSYRGAQPQHFGDGTRLSIL.

The chain carries TRBV9 and TRBJ2-3; 7 bases map to TRBD2. Germline lookup yields CDR1 SGDLS and CDR2 YYNGEE. The CDR3 is made up of 16 amino acids. V trimming: 3 bases; J trimming: 3 bases; junction bases outside the gene matches: 10. The CDR3 sequence: CASSAGGEGRTDTQYF. The CDR3 DNA reads as TGTGCCAGCAGCGCTGGGGGGGAGGGGAGGACAGATACGCAGTATTTT.

The chain couples TRBV19 to TRBJ1-5; 11 bases match TRBD1. This CDR3 is 14 amino acids long. Germline CDR1 LNHDA, CDR2 SQIVND (reference sequence). V lost 8 bases, J lost 6 bases, and 6 bases stayed unmatched. CDR3 nucleotides: TGTGCCAGTGCCGGGACAGGGGGGGTTCAGCCCCAGCATTTT. Encoded protein: CASAGTGGVQPQHF. The variable domain in full, with the rest retrieved from reference TRBV19 and TRBJ1-5, is DGGITQSPKYLFRKEGQNVTLSCEQNLNHDAMYWYRQDPGQGLRLIYYSQIVNDFQKGDIAEGYSVSREKKESFPLTVTSAQKNPTAFYLCASAGTGGVQPQHFGDGTRLSIL.

This rearrangement joins TRBV10-2 to TRBJ2-1; D unresolved. The CDR3 runs 15 residues. Trimming pared 2 bases from V and 1 base from J, leaving 9 bases between. CDR1 WSHSY and CDR2 SAAADI come from the germline V gene. The CDR3 is CASSEERWSYNEQFF. The CDR3 DNA follows: TGCGCCAGCAGTGAGGAACGGTGGTCCTACAATGAGCAGTTCTTC.

The chain recombines TRBV5-1 with TRBJ2-7, with D possibly TRBD2 on 7 matching bases. The V end lost 4 bases, the J end lost 5 bases, and 22 bases lay between the germline ends. The length of the CDR3 is 16 residues. Germline loops: CDR1 SGHRS, CDR2 YFSETQ. The CDR3 bases are TGCGCCAGCAGCCCCGGGGTGGGGGCGGGAGTCCACGAGCAGTACGTC. Its translation: CASSPGVGAGVHEQYV.

This rearrangement joins TRBV11-2 to TRBJ2-1, with 7 bases aligning to TRBD2. Germline-derived CDR1 and CDR2 are SGHAT and FQNNGV. CDR3 length: 12 amino acids. The J segment lost 12 bases and the V segment lost 5 bases, leaving 7 bases of the junction unmatched. The CDR3 DNA sequence: TGTGCCAGCAGCCTCGCGGGGGAACGGCAGTTCTTC. The encoded protein is CASSLAGERQFF. The full variable domain, rest sourced from reference TRBV11-2 and TRBJ2-1, is EAGVAQSPRYKIIEKRQSVAFWCNPISGHATLYWYQQILGQGPKLLIQFQNNGVVDDSQLPKDRFSAERLKGVDSTLKIQPAKLEDSAVYLCASSLAGERQFFGPGTRLTVL.

This sequence joins TRBV29-1 and TRBJ2-3, with D possibly being TRBD2 (5 bases). Germline CDR1 reads SQVTM; CDR2 reads ANQGSEA. This CDR3 region has 15 residues. V lost 1 base to trimming and J lost 4 bases, with 15 bases between them. The CDR3 DNA is TGCAGCGTTGAAGGCCGTGCGAGAGGGCCAGATACGCAGTATTTT. It yields the protein CSVEGRARGPDTQYF.

This rearrangement joins TRBV5-1 to TRBJ2-1, with 12 bases identical to TRBD1. The CDR3 extends over 15 amino acids. J lost 5 bases, V lost 4 bases, and 4 bases had no gene match. CDR1 is SGHRS and CDR2 is YFSETQ in the germline V gene. This chain's CDR3 is CASSMGQGAHNEQFF. The CDR3 region has the DNA TGCGCCAGCAGCATGGGACAGGGGGCCCACAATGAGCAGTTCTTC.

This clone was seen a single time. Here the CDR3 reads CASSRNRDREKLFF. The DNA of the CDR3 is TGCGCCAGCAGTCGCAACCGGGACAGGGAAAAACTGTTTTTT. J is TRBJ1-4 and V is TRBV4-3; 8 bases are a match to TRBD1. Germline lookup yields CDR1 LGHNA and CDR2 YSLEER. With V trimmed by 6 bases and J by 8 bases, 8 bases remained unmatched. The CDR3 extends over 14 amino acids.

The V and J genes are TRBV19 and TRBJ1-1; no reliable D call. V lost 3 bases, J lost 1 base, and 6 bases lay in between. CDR3 length: 13 amino acids. Germline CDR1 LNHDA, CDR2 SQIVND (reference sequence). The CDR3 loop is CASSMNGNTEAFF. In DNA, the CDR3 is TGTGCCAGTAGTATGAACGGGAACACTGAAGCTTTCTTT.

The CDR3 bases are TGTGCCAGCTCACCACTCGGGAAAGATCAGCCCCAGCATTTT. This sequence encodes CASSPLGKDQPQHF. The gene calls are TRBV18 and TRBJ1-5; D gene unclear. The CDR3 loop spans 14 amino acids. Germline V gives CDR1 KGHSH, CDR2 LQKENI. Between the trimmed V and J ends, which lost 1 base and 5 bases, there was a span of 9 bases.

CDR3 sequence: CASFFRRVSTEAFF. CDR3 DNA: TGTGCCAGCTTCTTCCGCAGGGTAAGCACTGAAGCTTTCTTT. The chain joins TRBV5-6 to TRBJ1-1; TRBD1 is a possible D gene (5 bases). Trimming removed 7 bases at V and 4 bases at J, with 17 bases between. Per germline, CDR1 SGHDT and CDR2 YYEEEE. This CDR3 contains 14 residues.

The J gene is TRBJ2-3, the V gene TRBV5-6; TRBD1 is a possible D gene (5 bases). V was cut by 4 bases and J by 4 bases, with 13 bases left in between. This CDR3 has 14 amino acids. Germline loops: CDR1 SGHDT, CDR2 YYEEEE. CDR3 DNA sequence: TGTGCCAGCAGCGGACACCAGCCGGCAGATACGCAGTATTTT. The encoded protein is CASSGHQPADTQYF.

V and J are TRBV18 and TRBJ2-1; 7 bases line up with TRBD2. This CDR3 has 15 residues. V lost 2 bases and J lost 6; bases outside the gene matches: 7. CDR1 KGHSH and CDR2 LQKENI come from the germline V gene. The DNA of the CDR3 is TGTGCCAGCTCACCATCTAGCGGCGTGGGCAATGAGCAGTTCTTC. Protein sequence: CASSPSSGVGNEQFF.

The chain joins TRBV19 to TRBJ2-4; a possible D gene is TRBD2 (5 bases). The V and J ends lost 3 bases and 0 bases respectively, with 15 bases between them. Germline V lookup: CDR1 LNHDA, CDR2 SQIVND (reference sequence). The CDR3 runs to 17 residues. This chain's CDR3 is CASSMDSSPLAKNIQYF. The CDR3, as DNA: TGTGCCAGTAGTATGGATTCTAGCCCATTAGCCAAAAACATTCAGTACTTC.

This clone was detected only once. The V gene is TRBV3-1 (or the pseudogene TRBV3-2), the J gene TRBJ1-5; D perhaps matches TRBD1 (6 bases). V lost 5 bases and J 1 base, leaving 12 bases between the germline ends. Germline V lookup: CDR1 LGHDT, CDR2 YNNKEL (reference sequence). The CDR3 consists of 15 residues. This CDR3 is CASSNRVESNQPQHF. The CDR3 DNA follows: TGTGCCAGCAGCAACAGGGTCGAAAGCAATCAGCCCCAGCATTTT.

This clone has a single count. The rearrangement links TRBV27 to TRBJ2-2, with TRBD2 matching 8 bases. The V and J ends lost 5 bases and 6 bases, in that order; junction bases with no gene match: 11. Germline-derived CDR1 and CDR2 are MNHEY and SMNVEV (reference sequence). The CDR3 is 16 residues long. CDR3: CASSPRGGVDAGELFF. CDR3 sequence (DNA): TGTGCCAGCAGTCCCCGGGGGGGCGTCGACGCCGGGGAGCTGTTTTTT.

The V and J genes are TRBV20-1 and TRBJ1-1; 9 nucleotides agree with TRBD1. The CDR3 has 16 amino acids. V lost 3 bases, J lost 5 bases, and 13 bases stayed unmatched. Germline V lookup: CDR1 DFQATT, CDR2 SNEGSKA (reference sequence). The CDR3 region is CSASDTGTGLGTEAFF. CDR3 nucleotides: TGCAGTGCTAGTGATACCGGGACAGGGTTGGGTACTGAAGCTTTCTTT.

Concerning this clone: The same CDR3 arises from other DNA sequences in this sample as well. The CDR3 bases are TGTGCCAGCAGGCGTCAAGGAGGCAGCAATCAGCCCCAGCATTTT. Its protein is CASRRQGGSNQPQHF. The chain carries TRBV6-5 and TRBJ1-5; D is ambiguous. Trimming pared 6 bases from V and 1 base from J, leaving 13 bases between. From germline, CDR1 is MNHEY and CDR2 SVGAGI. This CDR3 has 15 amino acids.

V usage is TRBV20-1 and J usage is TRBJ1-2; possible D gene TRBD1, 5 bases. V shed 3 bases and J shed 4 bases, with 21 bases lying between them. CDR3 size: 16 residues. Germline V gene data show CDR1 as DFQATT and CDR2 as SNEGSKA (reference sequence). The CDR3 protein is CSASPSTATSGYGYTF. Written as DNA, the CDR3 is TGCAGTGCTAGTCCCTCGACAGCCACGTCGGGCTATGGCTACACCTTC.